These 19 T cell receptor beta chains share one sample of origin, sequenced in a study of spatial heterogeneity in lung cancer. Time point here: sample taken at primary tumor resection. Tumor, nontumor lung or frozen PBMC supplied whole RNA, sequenced without sorting. In TCRdb, the 5' RACE reads were re-called with MiXCR into one record per CDR3 protein. The table has about 13,000 distinct CDR3 sequences, under 5% seen once. The sequencing here drew on PBMCs, taken at surgery. These TCRs come from a male donor with early-stage non-small cell lung cancer.

This clonotype has a count of ten or more. The library was designed around alpha chains, so this beta chain is a stray read whose abundance carries little weight. This chain uses TRBV7-2 with TRBJ2-1; D gene unclear. Trimming cost V 0 bases and J 0 bases, with 6 bases left between them. The germline CDR1 and CDR2 sequences are SGHTA and FQGNSA. The length of the CDR3 is 15 residues. CDR3 protein: CASSLAGSSYNEQFF. The CDR3 DNA is TGTGCCAGCAGCTTAGCGGGCAGCTCCTACAATGAGCAGTTCTTC.

This clonotype was observed at least ten times. Little can be read into the size of this beta chain, an off-target read in a library designed for alpha chains. The genes are TRBV20-1 and TRBJ2-3, with TRBD1 identical over 10 bases. The CDR3 covers 13 residues. The V and J ends lost 6 bases and 5 bases, in that order; junction bases with no gene match: 5. Germline CDR1 reads DFQATT; CDR2 reads SNEGSKA (reference sequence). The CDR3, as DNA: TGCAGTGCCCTGACAGGGGGCCAAGATACGCAGTATTTT. Protein: CSALTGGQDTQYF.

This clonotype was observed a handful of times. This beta chain is a stray read from a library made for alpha chains; its abundance is not meaningful. The J gene is TRBJ2-5, the V gene TRBV3-1, with 7 bases matching TRBD2. From germline, CDR1 is LGHDT and CDR2 YNNKEL (reference sequence). With V trimmed by 0 bases and J by 5 bases, 9 bases remained unmatched. The CDR3 is 16 amino acids. The CDR3 loop is CASSQEGGSSRETQYF. In DNA form, the CDR3 reads TGTGCCAGCAGCCAAGAGGGAGGGAGCAGTCGGGAGACCCAGTACTTC.

This clonotype was detected many times. In a library made to pick up alpha chains, this beta chain is a stray read with a size that means little. This rearrangement joins TRBV12-3 or TRBV12-4 to TRBJ1-1, with TRBD1 matching 8 bases. The CDR3 is 14 residues long. Unmatched junction bases numbered 5, after V lost 5 bases and J lost 3 bases. The CDR3 sequence: CASSHPGGYTEAFF. CDR3 nucleotides: TGTGCCAGCAGTCACCCAGGGGGCTACACTGAAGCTTTCTTT.

This clonotype was seen at least ten times. This beta chain is an unintended read in a library built for alpha chains; its size means little. This chain links TRBV5-1 with TRBJ2-3; D possibly corresponds to TRBD2 (6 bases). The ends were cut back, 0 bases at V and 4 bases at J, with 9 bases in the middle. Germline loops: CDR1 SGHRS, CDR2 YFSETQ. This CDR3 contains 14 residues. As DNA, the CDR3 is TGCGCCAGCAGCTTGGGGTCGGGGGCAGATACGCAGTATTTT. Amino acids: CASSLGSGADTQYF. The full variable domain, completed using reference TRBV5-1 and TRBJ2-3, is KAGVTQTPRYLIKTRGQQVTLSCSPISGHRSVSWYQQTPGQGLQFLFEYFSETQRNKGNFPGRFSGRQFSNSRSEMNVSTLELGDSALYLCASSLGSGADTQYFGPGTRLTVL.

This clonotype was seen many times. Little can be read into the size of this beta chain, an off-target read in a library designed for alpha chains. J is TRBJ2-5 and V is TRBV11-1; D gene ambiguous. V dropped 4 bases and J dropped 5 bases, with 17 bases sitting between them. Germline CDR1 reads SGHAT; CDR2 reads FQDESV (reference sequence). The CDR3 is 15 residues long. CDR3 nucleotides: TGTGCCAGCAGCTATCAGATGGTAGAAGGGGAGACCCAGTACTTC. Its protein product is CASSYQMVEGETQYF.

This clonotype was seen ten or more times. This beta chain lies outside the target of a library built for alpha chains; its clone size means little. This rearrangement joins TRBV6-4 to TRBJ1-2; possible D gene TRBD1, 5 bases. The V gene lost 6 bases and the J gene lost 2 bases, with 16 bases spanning the gap. The CDR3 consists of 15 residues. Germline-derived CDR1 and CDR2 are MRHNA and SNTAGT. This CDR3 reads CASREPPGGNYGYTF. In DNA, the CDR3 is TGTGCCAGCAGGGAGCCACCTGGGGGGAACTATGGCTACACCTTC.

Many counts were recorded for this clonotype. The size of this beta chain means little, since it is a stray read in a library made for alpha chains. The chain has TRBV11-1 and TRBJ2-3, with a possible D match to TRBD1 (5 bases). With 5 bases removed from V and 8 bases from J, the gap between germline ends came to 20 bases. Per the germline V gene, CDR1 is SGHAT and CDR2 is FQDESV (reference sequence). The CDR3 sequence is 15 residues long. CDR3 protein: CASSPIFTGHATQYF. Written as DNA, the CDR3 is TGTGCCAGCAGCCCGATCTTCACAGGTCATGCTACGCAGTATTTT.

This clonotype occurred many times. Since the library was made to target alpha chains, this beta chain is a stray read and its abundance is not meaningful. The gene calls are TRBV7-2 and TRBJ2-1; D tentatively reads TRBD1 or TRBD2 (5 bases each). Germline assignment: CDR1 SGHTA and CDR2 FQGNSA. CDR3 size: 14 residues. V gave up 7 bases and J gave up 15 bases, with 25 bases separating them. The CDR3 reads CASILGAETRSPFF. CDR3 nucleotides: TGTGCCAGCATCCTAGGGGCGGAAACTAGGAGTCCGTTCTTC.

This clonotype was recorded at least ten times. This beta chain is a stray sequence in a library constructed for alpha chains; its clone size is not meaningful. The chain carries TRBV28 and TRBJ2-3; 8 positions agree with TRBD2. V lost 6 bases to trimming and J lost 6 bases; unmatched junction nucleotides: 17. The length of the CDR3 is 17 residues. Germline lookup yields CDR1 MDHEN and CDR2 SYDVKM. CDR3 sequence: CASRVPSGGGQRDTQYF. The CDR3 nucleotides read TGTGCCAGCAGAGTCCCAAGCGGGGGAGGCCAGCGGGATACGCAGTATTTT.

Ten or more counts support this clonotype. For a library built for alpha chains, this beta chain is a stray read; little rests on its size. V gene TRBV11-2 combines with J gene TRBJ2-7; no clear D. Trimming removed 0 bases from V and 0 bases from J, with 6 bases in between. Germline values: CDR1 SGHAT, CDR2 FQNNGV. CDR3 length: 14 amino acids. The CDR3 region has the DNA TGTGCCAGCAGCTTAGAGGCTAGCTCCTACGAGCAGTACTTC. Translated, it gives CASSLEASSYEQYF.

On this clonotype itself: Since it is a stray read in a library aimed at alpha chains, this beta chain has a size that is not meaningful. The chain combines TRBV9 with TRBJ2-3, with D tentatively TRBD2 (7 bases). Trimming pared 0 bases from V and 1 base from J, leaving 15 bases between. The CDR3 is 17 residues long. CDR1 is SGDLS, CDR2 YYNGEE, per germline. The CDR3 bases are TGTGCCAGCAGCGTAGATGGGGGGGCGTGGCGCACAGATACGCAGTATTTT. Its translation is CASSVDGGAWRTDTQYF.

This clonotype was observed at least ten times. This beta chain is off target for a library built for alpha chains, so its abundance means little. The chain is built from TRBV7-2 and TRBJ2-1; 7 nucleotides line up with TRBD2. The V gene end was trimmed by 0 bases and the J gene end by 4 bases; junction bases not matched to a gene: 6. The CDR3 is 16 amino acids. Germline CDR1 reads SGHTA; CDR2 reads FQGNSA. The CDR3 here is CASSLAQAGPYNEQFF. CDR3 DNA sequence: TGTGCCAGCAGCTTAGCGCAAGCGGGACCTTACAATGAGCAGTTCTTC.

In its sample, this clonotype was seen many times. Since it is a stray read in a library aimed at alpha chains, this beta chain has a size that is not meaningful. The chain carries TRBV5-4 and TRBJ2-2; D gene uncertain. The CDR3 totals 14 residues. Trimming removed 0 bases at V and 4 bases at J, with 7 bases between. Germline V gene sequence: CDR1 SGHNT, CDR2 YYREEE (reference sequence). CDR3 residues: CASSLGSVTGELFF. In nucleotides, the CDR3 is TGTGCCAGCAGCTTGGGATCTGTCACCGGGGAGCTGTTTTTT.

This clonotype was observed many times. This beta chain is a stray sequence in a library constructed for alpha chains; its clone size is not meaningful. This rearrangement joins TRBV7-3 to TRBJ2-5, with 8 bases matching TRBD1. Germline V gene sequence: CDR1 SGHTA, CDR2 FQGTGA. V lost 4 bases, J lost 0 bases, and 4 bases stayed unmatched. The CDR3 has 15 amino acids. CDR3 nucleotides: TGTGCCAGCAGCTCTCGGACAGGGTACCAAGAGACCCAGTACTTC. Encoded protein: CASSSRTGYQETQYF.

This clonotype was observed at least ten times. This beta chain turned up in a library designed for alpha chains; as an off-target read, its abundance says little. The chain has TRBV12-3 or TRBV12-4 and TRBJ1-5; TRBD1 might be the D (5 bases). The CDR3 has 17 amino acids. Trimming took off 5 bases at V and 0 bases at J, with 17 bases between the two ends. The chain's CDR3 is CASSPYSGTVSNQPQHF. The DNA of the CDR3 is TGTGCCAGCAGTCCCTATTCCGGGACGGTTAGCAATCAGCCCCAGCATTTT.

This clonotype was seen many times. This beta chain slipped into a library made for alpha chains as a stray read, so its size is not meaningful. V usage is TRBV7-2 and J usage is TRBJ2-7; 16 bases match TRBD2. This CDR3 region has 19 residues. Germline V lookup: CDR1 SGHTA, CDR2 FQGNSA. V dropped 1 base and J dropped 4; count of bases not matched to a gene: 10. The CDR3 DNA follows: TGTGCCAGCAGCTTAGGTGGGACTAGCGGGAGGGCCAGTTTATACGAGCAGTACTTC. Translation: CASSLGGTSGRASLYEQYF.

The sample holds many counts of this clonotype. This beta chain came through as a stray read in a library set up for alpha chains, and its size says little. The chain recombines TRBV4-1 with TRBJ2-5; D perhaps matches TRBD1 (5 bases). The CDR3 has 13 amino acids. V lost 4 bases, J lost 2 bases, and 8 bases lay in between. In germline, CDR1 is MGHRA, CDR2 YSYEKL. This chain's CDR3 is CASSRRQQETQYF. CDR3 DNA: TGCGCCAGCAGCCGCCGACAGCAAGAGACCCAGTACTTC.

This clonotype was counted many times. This beta chain slipped into a library made for alpha chains as a stray read, so its size is not meaningful. The J gene is TRBJ2-1, the V gene TRBV20-1, with 11 bases aligning to TRBD2. This CDR3 has 15 residues. The V segment lost 5 bases and the J segment 4 bases; nucleotides outside the gene matches: 7. CDR1 and CDR2 from the germline V gene are DFQATT and SNEGSKA (reference sequence). The CDR3 sequence is CSAPTSGDSYNEQFF. CDR3 DNA sequence: TGCAGTGCTCCGACTAGCGGGGACTCTTACAATGAGCAGTTCTTC.